Each of the 28 T cell receptor beta chains below was sequenced from the same sample in a study of blood T cell repertoires in COVID-19. Profiled with immunoSEQ multiplex PCR; TCRdb holds only in-frame clones, not every one. The profile shows 200,000 to 250,000 clones, 87% of them singletons. Sequencing was done on a sample of PBMCs or T cells enriched from blood (not recorded which). Receptors originate from a man aged 30 to 39 who had recovered from COVID-19.

V gene TRBV3-1 (or the pseudogene TRBV3-2) combines with J gene TRBJ2-7; 10 positions agree with TRBD2. The CDR3 runs 17 residues. Unmatched junction bases numbered 12, after V lost 4 bases and J lost 3 bases. Germline values: CDR1 LGHDT, CDR2 YNNKEL (reference sequence). The CDR3 region is CASSPWVLAGILYEQYF. The CDR3 DNA sequence: TGTGCCAGCAGCCCTTGGGTACTAGCGGGAATCCTCTACGAGCAGTACTTC.

This chain joins TRBV5-1 and TRBJ1-1; TRBD1 agrees at 9 bases. Trimming at V came to 3 bases and at J to 13 bases, leaving 4 bases not matched to a gene. CDR3 length: 11 residues. Germline CDR1 is SGHRS and CDR2 is YFSETQ. CDR3 DNA: TGCGCCAGCAGCTCCGGACAGGGGAGTTTCTTT. It specifies CASSSGQGSFF.

This clone occurred once. The V gene is TRBV6-5, the J gene TRBJ2-7; D uncertain. V shed 0 bases and J shed 3 bases, with 9 bases lying between them. Germline CDR1 is MNHEY and CDR2 is SVGAGI. CDR3 length: 14 residues. CDR3 sequence (DNA): TGTGCCAGCAGTTACTCATCGGTTCGCTACGAGCAGTACTTC. Translation: CASSYSSVRYEQYF.

The V call is TRBV5-1, the J call TRBJ1-1; D might be TRBD1 (5 bases). Per germline, CDR1 SGHRS and CDR2 YFSETQ. The CDR3 sequence is 13 residues long. Trimming removed 9 bases from V and 3 bases from J, with 15 bases in between. The CDR3 protein is CATSKDIYTEAFF. The CDR3 coding sequence is TGCGCCACTTCTAAGGACATCTACACTGAAGCTTTCTTT. Full variable domain (remainder filled in from reference TRBV5-1 and TRBJ1-1): KAGVTQTPRYLIKTRGQQVTLSCSPISGHRSVSWYQQTPGQGLQFLFEYFSETQRNKGNFPGRFSGRQFSNSRSEMNVSTLELGDSALYLCATSKDIYTEAFFGQGTRLTVV.

The rearrangement joins TRBV14 to TRBJ1-3, with D hard to call. This CDR3 region has 14 residues. Trimming took off 1 base at V and 0 bases at J, with 4 bases between the two ends. CDR1 is SGHDN, CDR2 FVKESK, per germline. CDR3 in amino acids: CASSQGHSGNTIYF. CDR3 sequence (DNA): TGTGCCAGCAGCCAAGGACACTCTGGAAACACCATATATTTT.

The genes are TRBV4-3 and TRBJ1-2; D gene unclear. The CDR3 extends over 12 amino acids. Trimming left V 1 base short and J 8 bases short, with 8 bases between. From germline, CDR1 is LGHNA and CDR2 YSLEER. CDR3 amino acids: CASSQVAGGYTF. The CDR3 coding sequence is TGCGCCAGCAGCCAAGTGGCGGGAGGCTACACCTTC.

A few counts support this clone. The chain combines TRBV6-5 with TRBJ2-7; D remains unclear. The length of the CDR3 is 15 residues. CDR1 is MNHEY, CDR2 SVGAGI, per germline. Trimming removed 6 bases from V and 1 base from J, with 16 bases in between. In DNA form, the CDR3 reads TGTGCCAGCAGGCCTACAGTGGGCCCTTCCTACGAGCAGTACTTC. Amino acid sequence: CASRPTVGPSYEQYF.

The rearrangement uses TRBV12-1 and TRBJ2-1; the table's D call, TRBD2, has no DNA check behind it. TRBV12-1 is termed a pseudogene. The CDR3 has 15 amino acids. The CDR3 spells CASSPGTSGPNEQFF. CDR3 sequence (DNA): TGTGCCAGCAGCCCCGGGACTAGCGGGCCCAATGAGCAGTTCTTC.

V gene TRBV7-2 combines with J gene TRBJ1-6; 9 nucleotides line up with TRBD1. The CDR3 spans 16 residues. Looked up from germline, CDR1 is SGHTA and CDR2 is FQGNSA. Trimming at V came to 6 bases and at J to 7 bases, leaving 10 bases not matched to a gene. The CDR3, as DNA: TGTGCCAGCAGACCCCGGCCGACAGGGGGGAATTCACCCCTCCACTTT. Amino acid sequence: CASRPRPTGGNSPLHF.

This clone occurred a few times. The V call is TRBV28, the J call TRBJ2-1; 12 bases agree with TRBD2. V was clipped by 7 bases and J by 8 bases; unmatched bases: 9. The CDR3 has 15 residues. Germline values: CDR1 MDHEN, CDR2 SYDVKM. CDR3 bases: TGTGCCAGCACCTTCCCTAGCGGGAGGGGGGATGAGCAGTTCTTC. Protein sequence: CASTFPSGRGDEQFF.

The V call is TRBV29-1, the J call TRBJ2-6, with TRBD1 matching over 9 bases. With 4 bases clipped from V and 0 bases from J, the junction kept 10 bases outside the gene matches. CDR1 is SQVTM, CDR2 ANQGSEA, per germline. The CDR3 has 18 residues. The CDR3 DNA is TGCAGCGTTGTGACTTCCGGGACAGGGCCCTCTGGGGCCAACGTCCTGACTTTC. Residues: CSVVTSGTGPSGANVLTF.

The chain has TRBV10-1 and TRBJ2-7, with TRBD1 identical over 8 bases. The CDR3 is 14 residues long. V lost 5 bases, J lost 4 bases, and 7 bases stayed unmatched. Germline CDR1 reads WNHNN; CDR2 reads SYGVQD (reference sequence). Written as DNA, the CDR3 is TGCGCCAGCAGTCCGGGACAGGAGAAATACGAGCAGTACTTC. Its protein is CASSPGQEKYEQYF.

The V gene is TRBV6-5, the J gene TRBJ1-2, with D perhaps matching TRBD1 (6 bases). Germline V gene lookup returns CDR1 MNHEY and CDR2 SVGAGI. Trimming cost V 6 bases and J 5 bases, with 16 bases left between them. The CDR3 covers 14 residues. CDR3 in amino acids: CASSPRGAVYGYTF. CDR3 DNA: TGTGCCAGCAGCCCGCGGGGGGCGGTATATGGCTACACCTTC.

V usage is TRBV7-9 and J usage is TRBJ2-7; D perhaps matches TRBD1 (5 bases). V dropped 0 bases and J dropped 5 bases, with 11 bases sitting between them. The CDR3 totals 14 residues. Germline CDR1 SEHNR, CDR2 FQNEAQ (reference sequence). The CDR3 loop is CASSLAGLKDEQYF. Written as DNA, the CDR3 is TGTGCCAGCAGCTTAGCGGGGCTAAAGGACGAGCAGTACTTC.

The genes are TRBV28 and TRBJ2-1; 9 positions agree with TRBD2. The CDR3 covers 16 residues. Germline V gene sequence: CDR1 MDHEN, CDR2 SYDVKM. The V gene end was trimmed by 5 bases and the J gene end by 7 bases; junction bases not matched to a gene: 12. CDR3 loop: CASSTAGAGGSNEQFF. The CDR3 DNA reads TGTGCCAGCAGTACGGCTGGAGCGGGAGGTTCTAATGAGCAGTTCTTC. The entire variable domain, with the rest obtained from reference TRBV28 and TRBJ2-1, is as follows: DVKVTQSSRYLVKRTGEKVFLECVQDMDHENMFWYRQDPGLGLRLIYFSYDVKMKEKGDIPEGYSVSREKKERFSLILESASTNQTSMYLCASSTAGAGGSNEQFFGPGTRLTVL.

The genes are TRBV9 and TRBJ1-1, with 7 bases fitting TRBD1. Germline values: CDR1 SGDLS, CDR2 YYNGEE. Trimming at V came to 4 bases and at J to 4 bases, leaving 10 bases not matched to a gene. The CDR3 spans 15 residues. For the CDR3, the DNA is TGTGCCAGCAGCCGACGGACAGGACCGACCACTGAAGCTTTCTTT. Residues: CASSRRTGPTTEAFF. Looking up the rest from reference TRBV9 and TRBJ1-1 gives the full variable domain: DSGVTQTPKHLITATGQRVTLRCSPRSGDLSVYWYQQSLDQGLQFLIQYYNGEERAKGNILERFSAQQFPDLHSELNLSSLELGDSALYFCASSRRTGPTTEAFFGQGTRLTVV.

The chain couples TRBV7-2 to TRBJ2-2; 10 bases map to TRBD2. Trimming at V came to 5 bases and at J to 4 bases, leaving 7 bases not matched to a gene. The germline gives CDR1 SGHTA, CDR2 FQGNSA. The CDR3 is 16 residues long. For the CDR3, the DNA is TGTGCCAGCAGCATTTCCGGGACTAGCGTCACCGGGGAGCTGTTTTTT. It specifies CASSISGTSVTGELFF.

The chain combines TRBV10-1 with TRBJ1-3, with a weak D call TRBD1 (6 bases). The germline CDR1 and CDR2 sequences are WNHNN and SYGVQD (reference sequence). The CDR3 contains 15 residues. Trimming cost V 0 bases and J 1 base, with 7 bases left between them. The CDR3 sequence is CASSESGASGNTIYF. The CDR3 nucleotides are TGCGCCAGCAGTGAGTCGGGGGCTTCTGGAAACACCATATATTTT.

The chain employs TRBV18 and TRBJ2-1; maybe TRBD2 (7 bases). Trimming shortened V by 1 base and J by 7 bases, and 17 bases separated the two germline ends. This CDR3 region has 16 residues. CDR1 and CDR2 from the germline V gene are KGHSH and LQKENI. The CDR3 region is CASSPRGGYEGNEQFF. The CDR3 nucleotides are TGTGCCAGCTCACCACGCGGGGGCTACGAAGGGAATGAGCAGTTCTTC.

The V call is TRBV30, the J call TRBJ1-5; D gene uncertain. Germline V lookup: CDR1 GTSNPN, CDR2 SVGIG (reference sequence). This CDR3 has 12 residues. V gave up 4 bases and J gave up 10 bases, with 14 bases separating them. CDR3 in DNA: TGTGCCTGGAACCGGGGTATCAGCCCCCAGCATTTT. As protein: CAWNRGISPQHF.

This clone was detected once. This rearrangement joins TRBV14 to TRBJ2-7, with 11 bases aligning to TRBD2. The CDR3 sequence is 15 residues long. The trim removed 4 bases at V and 3 bases at J, leaving 5 bases unmatched. Germline CDR1 and CDR2: SGHDN and FVKESK. CDR3 protein: CASSLAGGQVYEQYF. The CDR3 DNA is TGTGCCAGCAGCCTAGCGGGAGGGCAAGTCTACGAGCAGTACTTC.

This CDR3 is CASSPDRVQGNQPQHF. For the CDR3, the DNA is TGTGCCAGTAGTCCGGACAGGGTTCAAGGCAATCAGCCCCAGCATTTT. The rearrangement links TRBV19 to TRBJ1-5, with 8 bases identical to TRBD1. The J segment lost 2 bases and the V segment lost 5 bases, leaving 8 bases of the junction unmatched. Germline loops: CDR1 LNHDA, CDR2 SQIVND (reference sequence). The length of the CDR3 is 16 residues. The variable domain in full, completed from reference TRBV19 and TRBJ1-5, reads DGGITQSPKYLFRKEGQNVTLSCEQNLNHDAMYWYRQDPGQGLRLIYYSQIVNDFQKGDIAEGYSVSREKKESFPLTVTSAQKNPTAFYLCASSPDRVQGNQPQHFGDGTRLSIL.

Of note for this clone: A read error is the likely source, as a far larger clone sits one nucleotide away. The V gene is TRBV12-3 or TRBV12-4, the J gene TRBJ1-1; D remains unclear. Trimming pared 3 bases from V and 1 base from J, leaving 6 bases between. CDR3 size: 13 residues. CDR3 residues: CASSFAGNTEAFF. CDR3 DNA: TGTGCCAGCAGTTTTGCAGGGAACACTGAAGCTTTCTTT.

The chain recombines TRBV12-3 or TRBV12-4 with TRBJ1-1; D is undetermined. There are 12 residues in the CDR3. The ends were cut back, 6 bases at V and 1 base at J, with 6 bases in the middle. The CDR3 bases are TGTGCCAGCAGCTACAGGAACACTGAAGCTTTCTTT. Its translation: CASSYRNTEAFF.

This chain connects TRBV7-2 to TRBJ1-2, with D uncertain. The length of the CDR3 is 15 residues. The V and J ends lost 1 base and 7 bases respectively, with 16 bases between them. In germline, CDR1 is SGHTA, CDR2 FQGNSA. The CDR3, as DNA: TGTGCCAGCAGCTTAGACGGCAGGTTCTTGTCTGGCTACACCTTC. Translation: CASSLDGRFLSGYTF.

The chain uses TRBV12-3 or TRBV12-4 and TRBJ1-5, with 8 bases matching TRBD1. Trimming removed 5 bases from V and 10 bases from J; junction bases left unmatched: 7. The CDR3 is 13 amino acids. The CDR3 coding sequence is TGTGCCAGCAGTAAGGACAGGGCCAGTCCCCAGCATTTT. Amino acids: CASSKDRASPQHF.

This chain uses TRBV28 with TRBJ1-4, with TRBD1 identical over 7 bases. J lost 4 bases, V lost 5 bases, and 7 bases had no gene match. Germline CDR1 reads MDHEN; CDR2 reads SYDVKM. The length of the CDR3 is 15 residues. In nucleotides, the CDR3 is TGTGCCAGCAGTCCCCCGACAGGGATTAATGAAAAACTGTTTTTT. As protein: CASSPPTGINEKLFF.

In this sample, this clone turned up a few times. The chain is built from TRBV5-1 and TRBJ2-7, with D possibly TRBD1 on 6 matching bases. The germline V gene has CDR1 SGHRS and CDR2 YFSETQ. Trimming removed 5 bases at V and 2 bases at J, with 14 bases between. The CDR3 contains 14 residues. CDR3 loop: CASSFGWGPYEQYF. The CDR3 DNA reads as TGCGCCAGCAGTTTTGGATGGGGGCCCTACGAGCAGTACTTC.